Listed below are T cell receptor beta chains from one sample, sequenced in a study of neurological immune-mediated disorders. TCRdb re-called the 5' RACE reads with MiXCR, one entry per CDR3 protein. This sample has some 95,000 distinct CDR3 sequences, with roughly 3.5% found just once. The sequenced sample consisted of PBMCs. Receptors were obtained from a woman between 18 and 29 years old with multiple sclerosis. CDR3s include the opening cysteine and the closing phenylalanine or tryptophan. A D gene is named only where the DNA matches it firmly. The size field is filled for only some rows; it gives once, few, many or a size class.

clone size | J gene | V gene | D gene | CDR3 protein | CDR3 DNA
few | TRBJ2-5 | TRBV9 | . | CASSATGLSGGETQYF | TGTGCCAGCAGCGCCACGGGACTCTCAGGAGGAGAGACCCAGTACTTC
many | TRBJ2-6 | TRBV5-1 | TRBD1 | CASSCPGQVWCGANVLTF | TGCGCCAGCAGCTGTCCGGGACAGGTCTGGTGCGGGGCCAACGTCCTGACTTTC
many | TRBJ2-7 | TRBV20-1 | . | CSAIIDGSYEQYF | TGCAGTGCTATTATTGACGGTTCCTACGAGCAGTACTTC
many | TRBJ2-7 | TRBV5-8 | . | CASSVGGGFWSSYEQYF | TGTGCCAGCAGCGTTGGTGGCGGTTTTTGGAGCTCCTACGAGCAGTACTTC
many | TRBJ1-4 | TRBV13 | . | CASSRTRGIEKLFF | TGTGCCAGCAGCCGGACCCGAGGCATTGAAAAACTGTTTTTT
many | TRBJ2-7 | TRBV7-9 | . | CASSGLYEQYF | TGTGCCAGCAGCGGCCTCTACGAGCAGTACTTC
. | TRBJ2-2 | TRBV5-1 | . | CASSLSTANTGELFF | TGCGCCAGCAGCTTGAGCACGGCGAACACCGGGGAGCTGTTTTTT
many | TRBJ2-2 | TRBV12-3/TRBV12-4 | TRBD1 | CASTFGQGATGELFF | TGTGCCAGCACCTTCGGACAGGGGGCGACCGGGGAGCTGTTTTTT
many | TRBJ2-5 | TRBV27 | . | CASSGGKETQYF | TGTGCCAGCAGTGGGGGGAAAGAGACCCAGTACTTC
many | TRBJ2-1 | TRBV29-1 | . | CSVEKRDNEQFF | TGCAGCGTTGAGAAGAGGGACAATGAGCAGTTCTTC
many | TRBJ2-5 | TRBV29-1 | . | CSVEPSPVGPPETQYF | TGCAGCGTTGAACCCTCCCCCGTGGGACCGCCAGAGACCCAGTACTTC
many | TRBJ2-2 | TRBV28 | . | CASNPGQNTGELFF | TGTGCCAGCAACCCGGGACAGAACACCGGGGAGCTGTTTTTT
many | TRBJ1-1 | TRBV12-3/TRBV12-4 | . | CASSLNRNGGRTEAFF | TGTGCCAGCAGTTTAAACCGAAACGGGGGCAGGACTGAAGCTTTCTTT
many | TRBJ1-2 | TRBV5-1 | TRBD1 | CASSLGSGQGYGYTF | TGCGCCAGCAGCTTGGGCTCGGGACAGGGCTATGGCTACACCTTC
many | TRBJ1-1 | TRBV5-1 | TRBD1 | CASSSGQVNTEAFF | TGCGCCAGCAGCTCGGGACAGGTGAACACTGAAGCTTTCTTT
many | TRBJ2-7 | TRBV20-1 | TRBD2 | CSASTSGAYEQYF | TGCAGTGCTAGTACTAGCGGAGCCTACGAGCAGTACTTC
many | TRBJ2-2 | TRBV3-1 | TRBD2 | CASSQFAGVPGELFF | TGTGCCAGCAGCCAATTTGCGGGAGTCCCTGGGGAGCTGTTTTTT
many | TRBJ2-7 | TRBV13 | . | CASSPPGESYEQYF | TGTGCCAGCAGCCCCCCGGGGGAATCCTACGAGCAGTACTTC
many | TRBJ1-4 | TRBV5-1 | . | CASSPTQLTATNEKLFF | TGCGCCAGCAGCCCAACGCAATTGACGGCAACTAATGAAAAACTGTTTTTT
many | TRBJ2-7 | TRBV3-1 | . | CASSSLWAEQYF | TGTGCCAGCAGCTCCCTTTGGGCCGAGCAGTACTTC
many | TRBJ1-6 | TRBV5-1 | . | CASSSGPQGENNSPLHF | TGCGCCAGCAGTTCGGGACCACAGGGTGAGAATAATTCACCCCTCCACTTT
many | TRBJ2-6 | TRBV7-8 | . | CASSLSWSPGASSGANVLTF | TGTGCCAGCAGCTTAAGTTGGTCCCCAGGGGCTTCCTCTGGGGCCAACGTCCTGACTTTC
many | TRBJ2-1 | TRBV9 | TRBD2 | CASRHSETSLKSSYNEQFF | TGTGCCAGCAGGCACTCAGAGACTAGCCTAAAGAGCTCCTACAATGAGCAGTTCTTC
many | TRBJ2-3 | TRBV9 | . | CASSVAGRVADTQYF | TGTGCCAGCAGCGTGGCGGGCCGGGTGGCAGATACGCAGTATTTT
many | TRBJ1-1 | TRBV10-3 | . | CAISDGAPEAFF | TGTGCCATCAGTGATGGGGCGCCTGAAGCTTTCTTT
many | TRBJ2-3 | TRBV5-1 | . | CASSSRVITDTQYF | TGCGCCAGCAGCTCCCGAGTTATCACAGATACGCAGTATTTT
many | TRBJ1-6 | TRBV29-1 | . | CSVEGRFNSPLHF | TGCAGCGTTGAGGGACGGTTTAATTCACCCCTCCACTTT
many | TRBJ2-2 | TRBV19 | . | CASSGLQITGELFF | TGTGCCAGTAGTGGCCTACAAATCACCGGGGAGCTGTTTTTT
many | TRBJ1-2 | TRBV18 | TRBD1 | CASSPQRGQGSYGYTF | TGTGCCAGCTCACCACAGAGGGGACAGGGATCGTATGGCTACACCTTC
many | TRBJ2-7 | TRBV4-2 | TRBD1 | CASSQDAGTGKYEQYF | TGTGCCAGCAGCCAAGATGCCGGGACAGGGAAATACGAGCAGTACTTC
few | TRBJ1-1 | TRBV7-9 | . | CASSHRWKGHTEAFF | TGTGCCAGCAGCCACCGGTGGAAGGGGCACACTGAAGCTTTCTTT
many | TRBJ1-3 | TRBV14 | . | CASSLGRGTGNTIYF | TGTGCCAGCAGCCTCGGGCGGGGGACTGGAAACACCATATATTTT
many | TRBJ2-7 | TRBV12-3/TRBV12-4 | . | CASSLSGVSYEQYF | TGTGCCAGCAGTTTATCAGGGGTCTCCTACGAGCAGTACTTC
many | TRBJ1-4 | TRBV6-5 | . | CASTRTTNEKLFF | TGTGCCAGTACACGTACAACTAATGAAAAACTGTTTTTT
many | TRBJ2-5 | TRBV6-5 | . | CASSYSRQSQETQYF | TGTGCCAGCAGTTACTCGAGGCAGTCCCAAGAGACCCAGTACTTC
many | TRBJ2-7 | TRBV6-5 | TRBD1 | CASSYLGTGSTSYEQYF | TGTGCCAGCAGTTACCTCGGGACAGGGTCCACCTCCTACGAGCAGTACTTC
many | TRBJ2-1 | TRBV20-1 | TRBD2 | CSARDSLAGMYNEQFF | TGCAGTGCTAGAGATTCACTAGCGGGAATGTACAATGAGCAGTTCTTC
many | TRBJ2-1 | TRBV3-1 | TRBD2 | CASSQVLAGHNEQFF | TGTGCCAGCAGCCAAGTACTAGCGGGCCACAATGAGCAGTTCTTC
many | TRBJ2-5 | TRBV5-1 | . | CASSLGQETQYF | TGCGCCAGCAGCTTGGGTCAAGAGACCCAGTACTTC
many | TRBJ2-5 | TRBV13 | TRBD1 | CASSPGTVIGETQYF | TGTGCCAGCAGCCCCGGGACAGTCATCGGGGAGACCCAGTACTTC
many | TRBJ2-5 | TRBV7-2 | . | CASSLAPTNGETQYF | TGTGCCAGCAGCTTAGCCCCTACGAACGGGGAGACCCAGTACTTC